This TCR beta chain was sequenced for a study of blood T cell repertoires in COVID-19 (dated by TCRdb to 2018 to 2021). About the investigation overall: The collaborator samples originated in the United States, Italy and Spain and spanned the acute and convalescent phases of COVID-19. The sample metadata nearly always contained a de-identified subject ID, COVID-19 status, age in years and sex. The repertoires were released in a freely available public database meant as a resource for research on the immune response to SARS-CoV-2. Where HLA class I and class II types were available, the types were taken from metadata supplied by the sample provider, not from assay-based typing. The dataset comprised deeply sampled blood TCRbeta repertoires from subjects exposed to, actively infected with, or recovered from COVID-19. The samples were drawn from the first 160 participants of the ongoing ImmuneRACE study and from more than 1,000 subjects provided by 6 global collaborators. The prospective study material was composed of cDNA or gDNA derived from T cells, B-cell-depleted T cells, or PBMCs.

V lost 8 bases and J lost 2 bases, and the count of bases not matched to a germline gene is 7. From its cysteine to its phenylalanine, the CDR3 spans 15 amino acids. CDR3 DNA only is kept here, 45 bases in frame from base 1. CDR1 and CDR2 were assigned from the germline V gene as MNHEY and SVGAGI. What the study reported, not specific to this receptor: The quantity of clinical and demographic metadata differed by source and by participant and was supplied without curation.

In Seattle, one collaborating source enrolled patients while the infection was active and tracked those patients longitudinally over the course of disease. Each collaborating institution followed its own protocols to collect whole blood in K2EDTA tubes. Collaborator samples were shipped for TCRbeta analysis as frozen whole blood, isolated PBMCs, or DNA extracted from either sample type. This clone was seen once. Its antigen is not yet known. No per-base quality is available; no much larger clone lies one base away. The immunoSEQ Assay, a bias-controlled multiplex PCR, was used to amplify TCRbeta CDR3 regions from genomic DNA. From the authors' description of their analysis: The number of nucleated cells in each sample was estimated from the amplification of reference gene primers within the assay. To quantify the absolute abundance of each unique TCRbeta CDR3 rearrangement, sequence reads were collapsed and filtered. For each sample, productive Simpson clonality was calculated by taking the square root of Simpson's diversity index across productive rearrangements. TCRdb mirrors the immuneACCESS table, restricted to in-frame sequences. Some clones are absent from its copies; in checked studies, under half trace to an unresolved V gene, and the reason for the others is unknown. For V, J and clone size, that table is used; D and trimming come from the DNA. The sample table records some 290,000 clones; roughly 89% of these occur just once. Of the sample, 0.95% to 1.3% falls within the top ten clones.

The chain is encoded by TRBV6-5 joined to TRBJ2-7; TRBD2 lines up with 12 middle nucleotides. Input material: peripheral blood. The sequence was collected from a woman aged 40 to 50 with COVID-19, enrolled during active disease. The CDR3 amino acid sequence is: CASAATSGGTYEQYF. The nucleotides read TGTGCCAGCGCCGCGACTAGCGGGGGTACCTACGAGCAGTACTTC.